A selection of T cell receptor beta chains follows, all from one sample in a study of blood T cell repertoires in COVID-19. Produced via immunoSEQ multiplex PCR; TCRdb's table is partial and in-frame only. The table has about 220,000 clones, 80% to 90% seen once; the top ten hold about 3.5%. Sequencing used PBMCs or T cells enriched from blood (not recorded which). These receptors were taken from a woman under 30 in a cohort exposed to, infected with or recovered from COVID-19 (not recorded which). Each CDR3 is given with its conserved first and last residue. The D gene is left open where the match is weak.

v_gene: TRBV19; len: 15; d_gene: .; j_gene: TRBJ1-2; CDR3aa: CASSISAGPNYGYTF
v_gene: TRBV19; len: 12; d_gene: TRBD1; j_gene: TRBJ1-2; CDR3aa: CAASTGGDGYTF
v_gene: TRBV12-5; len: 13; d_gene: .; j_gene: TRBJ2-3; CDR3aa: CASGLTRLDTQYF
v_gene: TRBV3-1/TRBV3-2; len: 15; d_gene: TRBD2; j_gene: TRBJ2-7; CDR3aa: CASSQGGSGGNEQYF
v_gene: TRBV3-1/TRBV3-2; len: 15; d_gene: .; j_gene: TRBJ2-2; CDR3aa: CASSQSPRAGGELFF
v_gene: TRBV28; len: 11; d_gene: .; j_gene: TRBJ1-1; CDR3aa: CASSQALEAFF
v_gene: TRBV24-1; len: 13; d_gene: .; j_gene: TRBJ2-7; CDR3aa: CATSAPGAYEQYF
v_gene: TRBV13; len: 15; d_gene: .; j_gene: TRBJ2-7; CDR3aa: CASSLLSGPGYEQYF
v_gene: TRBV27; len: 16; d_gene: .; j_gene: TRBJ2-7; CDR3aa: CASGLQGRGISYEQYF
v_gene: TRBV2; len: 14; d_gene: .; j_gene: TRBJ1-5; CDR3aa: CASSEGRGIQPQHF
v_gene: TRBV3-1/TRBV3-2; len: 17; d_gene: .; j_gene: TRBJ1-6; CDR3aa: CASSQPSMSSYNSPLHF
v_gene: TRBV6-4; len: 16; d_gene: TRBD2; j_gene: TRBJ2-1; CDR3aa: CASSASGTTDYNEQFF
v_gene: TRBV27; len: 16; d_gene: .; j_gene: TRBJ1-6; CDR3aa: CASSFSQDVYNSPLHF
v_gene: TRBV7-8; len: 17; d_gene: TRBD2; j_gene: TRBJ2-1; CDR3aa: CASSLAGGTSGYNEQFF
v_gene: TRBV4-2; len: 18; d_gene: .; j_gene: TRBJ2-6; CDR3aa: CASSQEQGTNSGANVLTF
v_gene: TRBV10-2; len: 15; d_gene: TRBD1; j_gene: TRBJ1-5; CDR3aa: CASRPGTGGVQPQHF
v_gene: TRBV16; len: 14; d_gene: TRBD1; j_gene: TRBJ1-4; CDR3aa: CASSSGTGTEKLFF
v_gene: TRBV9; len: 15; d_gene: .; j_gene: TRBJ1-4; CDR3aa: CASSVGEQGREKLFF
v_gene: TRBV7-5; len: 15; d_gene: .; j_gene: TRBJ1-5; CDR3aa: CVRSRTGISNQPQHF
v_gene: TRBV18; len: 14; d_gene: TRBD1; j_gene: TRBJ1-2; CDR3aa: CASYGTGGVYGYTF
v_gene: TRBV27; len: 13; d_gene: .; j_gene: TRBJ1-2; CDR3aa: CASSPTGNYGYTF
v_gene: TRBV28; len: 14; d_gene: TRBD1; j_gene: TRBJ1-1; CDR3aa: CASRTGEGSTEAFF
v_gene: TRBV9; len: 15; d_gene: .; j_gene: TRBJ1-4; CDR3aa: CASSVGDSLNEKLFF
v_gene: TRBV13; len: 13; d_gene: .; j_gene: TRBJ1-1; CDR3aa: CASSLRDRTEAFF
v_gene: TRBV9; len: 15; d_gene: TRBD1; j_gene: TRBJ2-5; CDR3aa: CASSVAGGNQETQYF
v_gene: TRBV6-2/TRBV6-3; len: 14; d_gene: TRBD1; j_gene: TRBJ1-5; CDR3aa: CASSPDRGGQPQHF
v_gene: TRBV28; len: 16; d_gene: .; j_gene: TRBJ1-2; CDR3aa: CASTQGMTRTNYGYTF
v_gene: TRBV2; len: 14; d_gene: TRBD1; j_gene: TRBJ1-2; CDR3aa: CASTHPSGGGGYTF
v_gene: TRBV6-5; len: 14; d_gene: .; j_gene: TRBJ2-5; CDR3aa: CASKRGLGGETQYF
v_gene: TRBV15; len: 14; d_gene: TRBD1; j_gene: TRBJ1-5; CDR3aa: CATSRGQGNQPQHF
v_gene: TRBV10-3; len: 17; d_gene: TRBD2; j_gene: TRBJ2-7; CDR3aa: CAISESTTSDRGYEQYF
v_gene: TRBV7-2; len: 14; d_gene: TRBD1; j_gene: TRBJ1-1; CDR3aa: CASSFSPRTGEAFF
v_gene: TRBV3-1/TRBV3-2; len: 15; d_gene: TRBD1; j_gene: TRBJ2-7; CDR3aa: CASSHPSQGAYEQYF
v_gene: TRBV3-1/TRBV3-2; len: 15; d_gene: TRBD2; j_gene: TRBJ2-1; CDR3aa: CASSPGTSAYNEQFF
v_gene: TRBV11-2; len: 16; d_gene: .; j_gene: TRBJ2-2; CDR3aa: CASRRDRRPNTGELFF
v_gene: TRBV28; len: 15; d_gene: .; j_gene: TRBJ1-1; CDR3aa: CASSPVGVGNTEAFF
v_gene: TRBV29-1; len: 16; d_gene: TRBD1; j_gene: TRBJ1-2; CDR3aa: CSALNLPTGGYYGYTF
v_gene: TRBV6-1; len: 16; d_gene: .; j_gene: TRBJ1-5; CDR3aa: CASSEPRSDYNQPQHF
v_gene: TRBV3-1/TRBV3-2; len: 15; d_gene: .; j_gene: TRBJ1-2; CDR3aa: CASSPNSNRVYGYTF
v_gene: TRBV7-9; len: 14; d_gene: TRBD1; j_gene: TRBJ2-2; CDR3aa: CASSPPQGARELFF
v_gene: TRBV14; len: 15; d_gene: .; j_gene: TRBJ1-4; CDR3aa: CASSPPADSNEKLFF
v_gene: TRBV5-1; len: 12; d_gene: .; j_gene: TRBJ2-5; CDR3aa: CASRLTGETQYF
v_gene: TRBV19; len: 16; d_gene: .; j_gene: TRBJ1-1; CDR3aa: CASSIAGPMMNTEAFF
v_gene: TRBV27; len: 18; d_gene: TRBD1; j_gene: TRBJ2-3; CDR3aa: CASSLLSPGTGGVDTQYF
v_gene: TRBV5-1; len: 15; d_gene: .; j_gene: TRBJ1-1; CDR3aa: CASSSDPTVNTEAFF
v_gene: TRBV12-3/TRBV12-4; len: 13; d_gene: .; j_gene: TRBJ1-2; CDR3aa: CASSTGRGYGYTF
v_gene: TRBV4-1; len: 15; d_gene: TRBD2; j_gene: TRBJ2-7; CDR3aa: CASSQGREGIYEQYF
v_gene: TRBV7-9; len: 15; d_gene: TRBD1; j_gene: TRBJ2-7; CDR3aa: CASSSKSGTGYEQYF
v_gene: TRBV2; len: 15; d_gene: .; j_gene: TRBJ2-2; CDR3aa: CASSEMGAGTGELFF
v_gene: TRBV19; len: 19; d_gene: TRBD2; j_gene: TRBJ2-1; CDR3aa: CASSIRALAGPSGYNEQFF